The sequence of this T cell receptor (beta chain) was determined in a study of liver allograft versus peripheral blood T cells. At the level of the study: The authors compared T cell receptor repertoires in transplanted livers with recipients' peripheral blood repertoires.

In its sample, this clonotype ranks as medium-sized (0.01 to 0.1%). The junction does not match germline at one end; this may be a read error. From the reads, TCRdb called clonotypes with MiXCR, one entry per CDR3 protein. The sample has roughly 2,500 distinct CDR3 sequences, roughly 16% seen once. The length of the CDR3 is 17 residues. Germline V gene sequence: CDR1 WSHSY, CDR2 SAAADI. The sequence derives from a human patient who had a liver transplant. Among the T cells, some may be from the graft donor. The chain employs TRBV10-2 and TRBJ1-2; no definite D call. For the CDR3, the DNA is TGTGCCATCAGTGACATCATAAGGACGGGAACTGACTATGGCTACACCTTC. Its translation is CAISDIIRTGTDYGYTF.